This TCR beta chain was sequenced during a study of OX40 agonist ivuxolimab in advanced cancers. Regarding the study as a whole: Expansion of clones was among the lowest in partial responders at 0.1-3.0 mg/kg. Mean expanded clone counts were higher in CD8+ than CD4+ T cells.

Trimming removed 3 bases at V and 2 bases at J, with 16 bases between. The CDR3 has 16 amino acids. Germline CDR1 is KGHSH and CDR2 is LQKENI. Regarding this clone: The antigen is undetermined.

Clones were read by immunoSEQ multiplex PCR, and TCRdb kept only the in-frame ones, dropping some. This table holds about 76,000 clones, approximately 85% found once. The rearrangement joins TRBV18 to TRBJ1-2; maybe TRBD1 (5 bases). This material consisted of CD4+ or CD8+ T cells sorted from blood, taken in a trial of the OX40 agonist ivuxolimab. The TCR sequence derives from an adult with an advanced solid tumor such as melanoma, head and neck, liver or kidney cancer. The CDR3 nucleotides are TGTGCCAGCTCACCGGGGGGGGGAGCGACCAACTATGGCTACACCTTC. As protein: CASSPGGGATNYGYTF.